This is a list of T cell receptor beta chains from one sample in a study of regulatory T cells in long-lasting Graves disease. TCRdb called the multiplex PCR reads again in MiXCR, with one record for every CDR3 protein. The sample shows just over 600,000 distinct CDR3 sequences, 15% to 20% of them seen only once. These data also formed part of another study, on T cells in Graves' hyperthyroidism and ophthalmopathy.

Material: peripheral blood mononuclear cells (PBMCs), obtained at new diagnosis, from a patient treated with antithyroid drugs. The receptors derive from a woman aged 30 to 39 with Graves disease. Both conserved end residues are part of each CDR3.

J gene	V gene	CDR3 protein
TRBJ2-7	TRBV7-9	CASSHGFSYEQYF
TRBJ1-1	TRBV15	CATVSGRGTEAFF
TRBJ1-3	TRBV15	CATSRDRSGGNTIYF
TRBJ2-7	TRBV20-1	CSARRLAGAYEQYF
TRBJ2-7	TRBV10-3	CAISEGVRKDYEQYF
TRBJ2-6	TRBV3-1	CASSQTFQGGSSGANVLTF
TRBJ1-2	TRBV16	CASSQPSLGDYGYTF
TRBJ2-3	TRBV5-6	CASSVRSGRVGTDTQYF
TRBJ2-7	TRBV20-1	CSARGGTSASSYEQYF
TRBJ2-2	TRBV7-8	CASSFDKNTGELFF
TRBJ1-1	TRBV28	CAIGMNTEAFF
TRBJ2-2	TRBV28	CASSLSASTGELFF
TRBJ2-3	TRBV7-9	CASRSRITDTQYF
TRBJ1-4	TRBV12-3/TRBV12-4	CASTPGMREAEKLFF
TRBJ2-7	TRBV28	CASSDPVARPRSEQYF
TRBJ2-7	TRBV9	CASSVGHRDSTYEQYF
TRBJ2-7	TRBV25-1	CASSDHRVPFLDEQYF
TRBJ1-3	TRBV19	CASSTTGTSGNTIYF
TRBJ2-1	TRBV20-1	CSARDAPSGGYEQLF
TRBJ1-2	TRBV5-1	CASSLEWGQGADGYTF
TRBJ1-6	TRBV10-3	CAISRDRDNSPLHF
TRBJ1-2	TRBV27	CASSPETGPHVGYTF
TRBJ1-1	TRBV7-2	CASSSVRTGTFGTEAFF
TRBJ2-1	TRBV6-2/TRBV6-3	CASSEAGGIDEQFF
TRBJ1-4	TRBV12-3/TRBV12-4	CASSLGSTGTGVEKLFF
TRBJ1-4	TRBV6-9	CASSYAGEKLFF
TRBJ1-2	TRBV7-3	CASSSDGVSGYTF
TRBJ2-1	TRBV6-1	CASSERRMSSYNEQFF
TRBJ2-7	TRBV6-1	CASSRAGLAGGNEQYF